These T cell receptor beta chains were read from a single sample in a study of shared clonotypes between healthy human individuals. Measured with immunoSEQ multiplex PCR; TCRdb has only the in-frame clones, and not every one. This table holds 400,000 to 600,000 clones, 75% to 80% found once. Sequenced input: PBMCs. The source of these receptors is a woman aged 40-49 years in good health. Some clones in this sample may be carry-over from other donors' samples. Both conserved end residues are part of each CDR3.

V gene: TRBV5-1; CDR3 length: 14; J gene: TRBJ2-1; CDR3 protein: CASSLGVEGGEQFF
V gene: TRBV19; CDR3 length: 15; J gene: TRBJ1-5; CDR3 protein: CASSLTGGRGQPQHF
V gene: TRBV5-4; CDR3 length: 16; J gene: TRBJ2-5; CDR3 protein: CASSLPGQGGGETQYF
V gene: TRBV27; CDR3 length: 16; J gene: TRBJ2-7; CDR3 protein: CASSLSPSGGTYEQYF
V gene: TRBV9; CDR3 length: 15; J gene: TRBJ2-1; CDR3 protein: CASSVAGGQDNEQFF
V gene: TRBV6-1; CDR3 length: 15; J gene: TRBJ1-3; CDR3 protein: CASKEDRSSGNTIYF
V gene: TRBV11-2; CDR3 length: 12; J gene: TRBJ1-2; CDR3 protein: CASSFDSTGYTF
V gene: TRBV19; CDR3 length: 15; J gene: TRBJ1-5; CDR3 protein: CASSIGHFSNQPQHF
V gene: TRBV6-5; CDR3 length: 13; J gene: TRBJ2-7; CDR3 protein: CASSTGQTGEQYF
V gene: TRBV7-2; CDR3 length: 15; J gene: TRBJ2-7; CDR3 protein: CASSLVGALRHEQYF
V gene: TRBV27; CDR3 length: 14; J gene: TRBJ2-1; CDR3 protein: CASSLGQGIGEQFF
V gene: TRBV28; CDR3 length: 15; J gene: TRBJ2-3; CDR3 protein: CASSSPQGGTDTQYF
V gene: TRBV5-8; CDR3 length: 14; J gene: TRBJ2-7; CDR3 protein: CASSPHRGSYEQYF